The clone carrying this T cell receptor beta chain came up a few times. Its antigen is still unknown. CDR3 length equals 13 residues. Germline CDR1 LGHNT, CDR2 FRNRAP. With 1 base removed from V and 7 bases from J, the gap between germline ends came to 10 bases. These data originate in a study of shared clonotypes between healthy human individuals. As for the study in general: Each donor's CD8 memory used one plate, CD8 naive two, each CD4 subset three. General observations from the study: The study drew on few donors, limiting represented genetic and exposure-history diversity.

Profiling relied on immunoSEQ multiplex PCR, and the TCRdb table lists in-frame clones only, not all of them. Here the sample spans around 2.5 million clones, roughly 93% being singletons. Negatively enriched CD4+ T cells were divided by CD45RA into naive and memory. Sequenced material: naive CD4+ T cells from PBMCs. The subset is: CD45RA+ positively selected. The origin of this receptor is a man aged 18 to 29 in good health. Some clones in this sample may be carry-over from other donors' samples. The J gene is TRBJ1-2, the V gene TRBV12-5; no firm D call. CDR3 DNA sequence: TGTGCTAGTGGTTTGGGTTTAGGTGGTGGCTACACCTTC. Amino acid sequence: CASGLGLGGGYTF.